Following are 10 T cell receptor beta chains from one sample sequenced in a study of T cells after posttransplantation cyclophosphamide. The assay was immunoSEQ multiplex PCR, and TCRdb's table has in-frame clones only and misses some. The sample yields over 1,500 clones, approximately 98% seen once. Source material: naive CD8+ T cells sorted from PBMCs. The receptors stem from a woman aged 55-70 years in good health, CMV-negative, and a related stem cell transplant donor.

The CDR3 DNA reads as TGTGCCAGCAGCCCGGACACCACAGATACGCAGTATTTT. This codes for CASSPDTTDTQYF. The J gene is TRBJ2-3, the V gene TRBV7-9, with D maybe TRBD1 (5 bases). The CDR3 totals 13 residues. Germline V gives CDR1 SEHNR, CDR2 FQNEAQ (reference sequence). V lost 5 bases and J lost 2, with 8 bases in between.

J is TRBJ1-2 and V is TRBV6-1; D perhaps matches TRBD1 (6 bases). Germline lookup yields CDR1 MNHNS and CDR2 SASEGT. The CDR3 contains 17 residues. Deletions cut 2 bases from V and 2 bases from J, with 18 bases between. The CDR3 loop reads CASSEWVGTPANYGYTF. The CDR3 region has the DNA TGTGCCAGCAGTGAATGGGTAGGGACACCCGCAAACTATGGCTACACCTTC.

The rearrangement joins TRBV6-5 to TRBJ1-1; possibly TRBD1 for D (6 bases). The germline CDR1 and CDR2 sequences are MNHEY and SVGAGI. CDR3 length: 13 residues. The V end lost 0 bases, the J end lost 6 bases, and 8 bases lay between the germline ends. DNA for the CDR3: TGTGCCAGCAGTTACTCTGGGGGCGCTGAAGCTTTCTTT. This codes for CASSYSGGAEAFF.

In nucleotides, the CDR3 is TGTGCCAGCAGCTCGTTCGGACTAGGAGACACCGGGGAGCTGTTTTTT. Translation gives CASSSFGLGDTGELFF. The V and J genes are TRBV7-9 and TRBJ2-2; 7 bases are a match to TRBD2. The CDR3 sequence is 16 residues long. Germline V lookup: CDR1 SEHNR, CDR2 FQNEAQ (reference sequence). The V gene end was trimmed by 4 bases and the J gene end by 3 bases; junction bases not matched to a gene: 8.

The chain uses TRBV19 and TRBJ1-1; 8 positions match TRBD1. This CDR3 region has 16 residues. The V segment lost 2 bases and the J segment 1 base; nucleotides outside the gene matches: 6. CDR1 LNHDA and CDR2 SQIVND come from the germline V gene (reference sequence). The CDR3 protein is CASSILWGTGNTEAFF. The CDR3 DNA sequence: TGTGCCAGTAGTATACTCTGGGGGACAGGGAACACTGAAGCTTTCTTT.

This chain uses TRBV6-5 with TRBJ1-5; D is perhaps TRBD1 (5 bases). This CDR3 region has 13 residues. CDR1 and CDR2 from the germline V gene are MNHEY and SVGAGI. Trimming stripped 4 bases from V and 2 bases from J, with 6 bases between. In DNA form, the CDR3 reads TGTGCCAGCAGTTTACAGGGCAATCAGCCCCAGCATTTT. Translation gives CASSLQGNQPQHF.

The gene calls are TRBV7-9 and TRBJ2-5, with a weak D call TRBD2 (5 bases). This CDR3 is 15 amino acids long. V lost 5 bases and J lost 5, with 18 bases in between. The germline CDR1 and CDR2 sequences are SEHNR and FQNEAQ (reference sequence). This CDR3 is CASSLKEVVGETQYF. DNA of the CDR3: TGTGCCAGCAGCCTAAAGGAGGTAGTTGGGGAGACCCAGTACTTC.

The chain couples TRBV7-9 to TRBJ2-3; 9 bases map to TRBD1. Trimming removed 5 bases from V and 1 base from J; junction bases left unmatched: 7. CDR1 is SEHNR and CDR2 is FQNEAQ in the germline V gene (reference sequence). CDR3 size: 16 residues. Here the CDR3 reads CASSPLRTGGTDTQYF. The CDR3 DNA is TGTGCCAGCAGCCCCCTCAGGACAGGGGGCACAGATACGCAGTATTTT.

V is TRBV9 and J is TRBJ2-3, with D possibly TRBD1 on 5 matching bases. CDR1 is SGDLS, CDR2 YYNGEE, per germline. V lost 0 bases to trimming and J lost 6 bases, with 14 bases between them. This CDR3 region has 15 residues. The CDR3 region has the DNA TGTGCCAGCAGCGTAGCCCCTCAGGGCATTGATACGCAGTATTTT. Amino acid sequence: CASSVAPQGIDTQYF.

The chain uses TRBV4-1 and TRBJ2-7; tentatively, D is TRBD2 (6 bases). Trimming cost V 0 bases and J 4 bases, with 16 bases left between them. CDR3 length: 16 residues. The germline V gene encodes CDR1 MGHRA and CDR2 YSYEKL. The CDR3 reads CASSQEVVGGFYEQYF. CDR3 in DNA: TGCGCCAGCAGCCAAGAAGTGGTGGGGGGATTTTACGAGCAGTACTTC.